This T cell receptor beta chain was sequenced during a study of cytomegalovirus exposure and HLA in healthy donors. Findings of the study overall: Later work showed greater clonal expansion in HLA-associated TCR beta chains than in equally common others.

This PCR relied on a set of 60 Vbeta primers and 13 Jbeta primers. Sequencing was performed with immunoSEQ multiplex PCR; in TCRdb, only in-frame clones are kept and a portion is missing. The sample's table shows tens of thousands of clones. The CDR3 extends over 16 amino acids. J gave up 3 bases and V 5 bases, and 9 bases lay outside the gene matches. Per germline, CDR1 MGHRA and CDR2 YSYEKL. On this clone: Its antigen is not known.

The sequence was obtained from a woman aged 40 to 50 in good health and CMV-seropositive. This chain connects TRBV4-1 to TRBJ2-5; 10 positions match TRBD2. The sequencing input was PBMCs. This CDR3 is CASSISSGREEETQYF. The CDR3 DNA reads TGCGCCAGCAGCATATCTAGCGGGAGAGAGGAAGAGACCCAGTACTTC.